The following is a TCR beta chain sequence with its context. Its target is not known. This specimen comes from a study of CD8+ T cells in alopecia areata. About the study: A 6-month off-drug phase came after tofacitinib, which had lasted 6 to 18 months. Study results and limitations: Affected scalp, especially in alopecia totalis/universalis, had a higher clonality than normal scalp did. Among patients, TCR sharing was less clear than in mice, a difference possibly due in part to HLA diversity in the patient population.

The treatment here: oral pan-JAK inhibitor, 5-10 mg twice daily. Germline CDR1 and CDR2: SGHNT and YYREEE (reference sequence). The CDR3 covers 14 residues. Trimming left V 0 bases short and J 7 bases short, with 11 bases between. Extraction of RNA preceded its reverse transcription into cDNA, which served as the sequencing template. Profiling relied on immunoSEQ multiplex PCR, and the TCRdb table lists in-frame clones only, not all of them. The sample lists 200,000 or so clones, 58% seen once, with about 5.1% in the top ten. This TCR came from a human donor with alopecia areata. V is TRBV5-4 and J is TRBJ2-1; the D gene is possibly TRBD2 (6 bases). Sequences were derived from CD4+ T cells sorted from blood, sampled at week 24, from a patient treated with tofacitinib. The CDR3 is CASSLVGTGNEQFF. The DNA for the CDR3 is TGTGCCAGCAGCTTGGTGGGGACTGGGAATGAGCAGTTCTTC.